This TCR beta chain was captured in a study of blood T cell repertoires in COVID-19 (dated by TCRdb to about 2020). For context, the study as a whole: Collaborator samples came from the United States, Italy and Spain and covered acute and convalescent phases of COVID-19. The material from the prospective study consisted of cDNA or gDNA derived from T cells, B-cell-depleted T cells, or PBMCs. The dataset comprised deeply sampled blood TCRbeta repertoires from subjects exposed to, actively infected with, or recovered from COVID-19. The repertoires were released in a freely available public database meant as a resource for research on the immune response to SARS-CoV-2. The samples were drawn from two sources: the first 160 participants of the ongoing ImmuneRACE study, and 1,200 or so subjects contributed by 6 global collaborators. A de-identified subject ID, COVID-19 status, age in years and sex were almost always included in the sample metadata. HLA class I and class II types, where available, came from metadata supplied by the sample provider rather than from assay-based typing. Beyond this particular receptor, the publication reports: The quantity of clinical and demographic metadata differed by source and by participant and was supplied without curation.

Whole blood was collected in K2EDTA tubes by collaborating institutions according to the institutions' own protocols. For TCRbeta analysis, collaborators shipped samples as frozen whole blood, isolated PBMCs, or DNA extracted from either of those sample types. Based on the germline V gene (reference sequence), the CDR1 and CDR2 sequences are SEHNR and FQNEAQ. The V and J ends are trimmed by 4 bases and 0 bases, leaving 9 bases between them. The CDR3 covers 14 residues, taking in both the cysteine and the phenylalanine. The kept DNA is CDR3 alone, 42 bases in frame from the first base. This clone was counted only a few times. Its antigen specificity is not known. Within one base of it there is no much larger clone, and no base qualities were kept. The immunoSEQ Assay, a bias-controlled multiplex PCR, was used to amplify TCRbeta CDR3 regions from genomic DNA. The study's processing was this. The number of nucleated cells in each sample was estimated by amplification of reference gene primers within the assay. To quantify the absolute abundance of each unique TCRbeta CDR3 rearrangement, sequence reads were collapsed and filtered. For each sample, productive Simpson clonality was calculated as the square root of Simpson's diversity index across productive rearrangements. TCRdb took over this immuneACCESS table, retaining in-frame rearrangements with V and J assigned. Such tables are incomplete; in checked studies, under half of the missing clones stem from an unresolved V gene, and the remainder is unexplained. Clonal size and the V and J genes are those of that table, whereas D and trimming came from the DNA. This sample gives about 140,000 clones in total; 85% to 90% of them show up just once. The biggest ten clones account for roughly a tenth of the sample.

Material for sequencing was peripheral blood. In this chain, TRBV7-9 is recombined with TRBJ2-5; matching of 5 bases hints at TRBD2 as the D gene. This clonotype was sampled from a man aged 50-60 years with active or convalescent COVID-19. The nucleotides read TGTGCCAGCAGCTCGTCGGGGTACCAAGAGACCCAGTACTTC. Protein translation: CASSSSGYQETQYF.